This T cell receptor beta chain was sequenced for a study of T cell responses to AZD1222 COVID-19 vaccine. The CDR3 is 18 amino acids. Germline V gene lookup returns CDR1 MGHRA and CDR2 YSYEKL. V dropped 3 bases and J dropped 7; count of bases not matched to a gene: 11. Whole-study results and caveats: Close to half of all spike-specific TCRs reportedly target regions of the variants that are unmutated. Baseline testing showed seropositivity in only six or seven AZD1222 recipients. Donors were chiefly white British, with a greater number of females, and clonal diversity was perhaps underestimated. Recipients of two AZD1222 doses showed rising Spike-specific TCR breadth and depth.

The table came from immunoSEQ multiplex PCR; TCRdb's copy has only in-frame clones and leaves some out. The table includes roughly 140,000 clones, 90% to 95% detected once. A word on this clone: Antigen specificity is unknown.

The receptor comes from an adult in good health. The chain combines TRBV4-1 with TRBJ2-1; 14 bases match TRBD2. The input for sequencing was peripheral blood, taken on day 0 of AZD1222 vaccination. For the CDR3, the DNA is TGCGCCAGCAGCCATGAAGGGACTAGCGGGAGTACAAGAAATGAGCAGTTCTTC. Amino acids: CASSHEGTSGSTRNEQFF.